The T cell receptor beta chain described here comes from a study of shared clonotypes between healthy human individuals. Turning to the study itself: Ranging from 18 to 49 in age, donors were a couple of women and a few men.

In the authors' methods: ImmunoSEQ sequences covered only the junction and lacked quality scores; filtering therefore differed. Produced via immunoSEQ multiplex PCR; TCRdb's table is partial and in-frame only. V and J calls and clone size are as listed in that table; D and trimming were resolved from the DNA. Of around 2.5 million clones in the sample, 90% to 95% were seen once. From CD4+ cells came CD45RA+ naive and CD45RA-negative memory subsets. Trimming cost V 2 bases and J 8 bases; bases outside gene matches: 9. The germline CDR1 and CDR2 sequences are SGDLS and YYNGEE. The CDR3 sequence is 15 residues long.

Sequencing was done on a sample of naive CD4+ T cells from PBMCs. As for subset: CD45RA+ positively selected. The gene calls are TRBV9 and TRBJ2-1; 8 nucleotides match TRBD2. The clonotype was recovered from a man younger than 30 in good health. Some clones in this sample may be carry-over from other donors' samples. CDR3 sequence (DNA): TGTGCCAGCAGCGTCAGCGGGAGTTGGGGCGATGAGCAGTTCTTC. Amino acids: CASSVSGSWGDEQFF.